One sample yielded the 13 T cell receptor beta chains listed below, sequenced in a study of blood T cell repertoires in COVID-19. Assay: immunoSEQ multiplex PCR; the TCRdb copy retains only in-frame clones and omits some. The sample lists 310,000 or so clones, around 90% seen once, with under 6.5% in the top ten. Sequenced sample: peripheral blood. The receptors originated from a young man who had recovered from COVID-19.

CDR3 in DNA: TGTGCCAGCTCACCCTCTACCGGGACAGGGAGCACAGATACGCAGTATTTT. Translating gives CASSPSTGTGSTDTQYF. V gene TRBV18 combines with J gene TRBJ2-3, with 9 bases aligning to TRBD1. CDR1 and CDR2 (germline): KGHSH, LQKENI. Unmatched junction bases numbered 7, after V lost 3 bases and J lost 0 bases. CDR3 size: 17 residues.

The genes are TRBV6-1 and TRBJ2-1; 8 bases are a match to TRBD2. The length of the CDR3 is 17 residues. The germline V gene has CDR1 MNHNS and CDR2 SASEGT. Trimming removed 2 bases from V and 6 bases from J; junction bases left unmatched: 12. CDR3 protein: CASSEMVRTSGTNEQFF. CDR3 coding DNA: TGTGCCAGCAGTGAAATGGTGAGAACTAGCGGTACCAATGAGCAGTTCTTC.

This chain connects TRBV19 to TRBJ2-1; D gene unclear. This CDR3 is 13 amino acids long. Germline CDR1 and CDR2: LNHDA and SQIVND (reference sequence). V was cut by 5 bases and J by 0 bases, with 5 bases left in between. CDR3 coding DNA: TGTGCCAGTAGTCCGAGCTCCTACAATGAGCAGTTCTTC. Its protein product is CASSPSSYNEQFF.

This rearrangement joins TRBV6-6 to TRBJ2-7, with 10 bases identical to TRBD2. Per the germline V gene, CDR1 is MNHNY and CDR2 is SVGAGI (reference sequence). V shed 0 bases and J 3 bases; nucleotides not matched to a gene: 2. The CDR3 length is 15 residues. CDR3 amino acids: CASSYSIAGGYEQYF. CDR3 DNA: TGTGCCAGCAGTTACTCGATAGCGGGAGGCTACGAGCAGTACTTC.

This chain uses TRBV6-5 with TRBJ1-2; TRBD1 matches 10 bases. The germline V gene encodes CDR1 MNHEY and CDR2 SVGAGI. J gave up 4 bases and V 2 bases, and 4 bases lay outside the gene matches. The CDR3 is made up of 15 amino acids. Here the CDR3 DNA reads TGTGCCAGCAGTTACGGGACAGGGGATTTCTATGGCTACACCTTC. The encoded protein is CASSYGTGDFYGYTF.

The chain carries TRBV4-2 and TRBJ2-5; D unresolved. V was shortened by 0 bases and J by 7 bases, with 9 bases between the two germline ends. The germline V gene encodes CDR1 LGHNA and CDR2 YNFKEQ. The CDR3 is 13 amino acids. CDR3 DNA sequence: TGTGCCAGCAGCCAAGACCCAGAGGCGACCCAGTACTTC. This encodes CASSQDPEATQYF.

The rearrangement uses TRBV27 and TRBJ2-2; 8 bases map to TRBD1. The V gene end was trimmed by 8 bases and the J gene end by 7 bases; junction bases not matched to a gene: 6. CDR3 length: 13 amino acids. Per germline, CDR1 MNHEY and CDR2 SMNVEV (reference sequence). The CDR3 bases are TGTGCCAGCCACAGGGGGTCTCGCGGGGAGCTGTTTTTT. Its protein is CASHRGSRGELFF.

This chain connects TRBV9 to TRBJ1-1; TRBD1 matches 10 bases. V trimming: 0 bases; J trimming: 0 bases; junction bases outside the gene matches: 14. Germline V gene sequence: CDR1 SGDLS, CDR2 YYNGEE. The CDR3 is 20 residues long. CDR3 nucleotides: TGTGCCAGCAGCGTAGCTACTGCGACCGGGACAGGGGTCATGAACACTGAAGCTTTCTTT. Residues: CASSVATATGTGVMNTEAFF.

The gene calls are TRBV7-2 and TRBJ1-4; the match to TRBD1 covers 9 bases. The V gene end was trimmed by 2 bases and the J gene end by 8 bases; junction bases not matched to a gene: 3. Germline loops: CDR1 SGHTA, CDR2 FQGNSA. This CDR3 is built from 14 residues. CDR3 protein: CASSLTGGYEKLFF. In DNA, the CDR3 is TGTGCCAGCAGCTTAACAGGGGGCTACGAAAAACTGTTTTTT.

CDR3 nucleotides: TGTGCCAGCAGCCCCGGACAGAACTATGGCTACACCTTC. The encoded protein is CASSPGQNYGYTF. The gene calls are TRBV11-2 and TRBJ1-2; a possible D gene is TRBD1 (6 bases). This CDR3 contains 13 residues. V lost 5 bases to trimming and J lost 2 bases, with 9 bases between them. Per germline, CDR1 SGHAT and CDR2 FQNNGV. The entire variable domain, with the rest obtained from reference TRBV11-2 and TRBJ1-2, is as follows: EAGVAQSPRYKIIEKRQSVAFWCNPISGHATLYWYQQILGQGPKLLIQFQNNGVVDDSQLPKDRFSAERLKGVDSTLKIQPAKLEDSAVYLCASSPGQNYGYTFGSGTRLTVV.

The chain links TRBV5-4 to TRBJ2-2; possibly TRBD1 for D (5 bases). Germline V lookup: CDR1 SGHNT, CDR2 YYREEE (reference sequence). The germline V and J ends were trimmed by 4 bases and 4 bases, with 11 bases remaining between them. CDR3 size: 14 residues. The CDR3: CASSDSWGTGELFF. CDR3 DNA sequence: TGTGCCAGCAGCGACAGTTGGGGCACCGGGGAGCTGTTTTTT. Looking up the rest from reference TRBV5-4 and TRBJ2-2 gives the full variable domain: ETGVTQSPTHLIKTRGQQVTLRCSSQSGHNTVSWYQQALGQGPQFIFQYYREEENGRGNFPPRFSGLQFPNYSSELNVNALELDDSALYLCASSDSWGTGELFFGEGSRLTVL.

The rearrangement joins TRBV6-6 to TRBJ2-6; D remains ambiguous. The V end lost 4 bases, the J end lost 0 bases, and 7 bases lay between the germline ends. The CDR3 consists of 15 residues. Germline V CDR1 and CDR2: MNHNY, SVGAGI (reference sequence). CDR3 DNA: TGTGCCAGCAGTTTACAGAGCTCTGGGGCCAACGTCCTGACTTTC. Translated: CASSLQSSGANVLTF.

The chain carries TRBV14 and TRBJ2-3; the D gene is possibly TRBD1 (5 bases). Deletions cut 1 base from V and 6 bases from J, with 17 bases between. The CDR3 totals 16 residues. Germline-derived CDR1 and CDR2 are SGHDN and FVKESK. CDR3 residues: CASSQAPVVGADTQYF. The DNA of the CDR3 is TGTGCCAGCAGCCAAGCCCCTGTGGTAGGGGCCGATACGCAGTATTTT.